This paragraph reports one TCR beta chain. The data are from a study of T cell changes during pregnancy in multiple sclerosis. This CDR3 comprises 18 residues. Germline assignment: CDR1 SEHNR and CDR2 FQNEAQ (reference sequence). V lost 5 bases and J lost 7; bases outside the gene matches: 14. The repertoire was sequenced with immunoSEQ multiplex PCR; TCRdb's copy has only in-frame clones and lacks some. The repertoire consists of just under 65,000 clones, with 90% to 95% occurring once and the leading ten covering 1% to 1.5%. The input for sequencing was peripheral blood, taken after pregnancy. The source is a female donor in good health, enrolled as a control in a pregnancy study. The chain joins TRBV7-9 to TRBJ1-4, with 12 nucleotides matching TRBD1. CDR3 sequence reads: CASSRSGTGGTNGEKLFF. CDR3 nucleotides: TGTGCCAGCAGCCGAAGCGGGACAGGGGGCACAAATGGTGAAAAACTGTTTTTT.